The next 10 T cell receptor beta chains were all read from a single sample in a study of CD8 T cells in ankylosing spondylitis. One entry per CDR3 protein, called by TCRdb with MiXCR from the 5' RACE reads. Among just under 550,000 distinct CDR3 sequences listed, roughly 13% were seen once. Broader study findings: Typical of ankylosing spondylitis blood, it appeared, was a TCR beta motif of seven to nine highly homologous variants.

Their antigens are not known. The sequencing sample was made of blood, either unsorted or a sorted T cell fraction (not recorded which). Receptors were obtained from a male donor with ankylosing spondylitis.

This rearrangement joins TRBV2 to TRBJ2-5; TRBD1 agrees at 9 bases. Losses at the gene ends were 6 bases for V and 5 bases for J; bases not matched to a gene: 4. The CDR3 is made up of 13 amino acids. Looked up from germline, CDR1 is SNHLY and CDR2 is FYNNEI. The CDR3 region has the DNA TGTGCCAGCAGACCCGACAGGGGGGAGACCCAGTACTTC. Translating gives CASRPDRGETQYF. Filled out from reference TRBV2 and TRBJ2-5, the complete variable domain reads EPEVTQTPSHQVTQMGQEVILRCVPISNHLYFYWYRQILGQKVEFLVSFYNNEISEKSEIFDDQFSVERPDGSNFTLKIRSTKLEDSAMYFCASRPDRGETQYFGPGTRLLVL.

The CDR3 protein is CATTKVPYNEQFF. In nucleotides, the CDR3 is TGTGCCACCACGAAAGTCCCCTACAATGAGCAGTTCTTC. The chain employs TRBV14 and TRBJ2-1; D is unresolved. Germline-derived CDR1 and CDR2 are SGHDN and FVKESK. Trimming removed 10 bases at V and 2 bases at J, with 12 bases between. The CDR3 totals 13 residues.

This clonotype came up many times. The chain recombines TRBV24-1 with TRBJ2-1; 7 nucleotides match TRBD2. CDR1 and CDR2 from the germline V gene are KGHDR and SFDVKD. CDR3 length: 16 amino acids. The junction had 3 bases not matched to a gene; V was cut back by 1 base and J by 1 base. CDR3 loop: CATSDFVGGSYNEQFF. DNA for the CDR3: TGTGCCACCAGTGATTTCGTGGGAGGGTCCTACAATGAGCAGTTCTTC.

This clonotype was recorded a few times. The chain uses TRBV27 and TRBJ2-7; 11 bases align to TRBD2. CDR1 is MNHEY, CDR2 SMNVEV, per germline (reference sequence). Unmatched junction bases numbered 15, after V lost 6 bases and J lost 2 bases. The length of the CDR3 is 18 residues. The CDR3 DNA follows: TGTGCCAGCAGAAGTTGGGGTGGGGGGACTAGCGGCACCTACGAGCAGTACTTC. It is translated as CASRSWGGGTSGTYEQYF.

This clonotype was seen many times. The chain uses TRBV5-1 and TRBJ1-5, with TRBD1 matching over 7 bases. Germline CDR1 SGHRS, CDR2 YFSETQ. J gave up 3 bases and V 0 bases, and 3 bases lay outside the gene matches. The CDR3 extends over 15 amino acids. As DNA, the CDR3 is TGCGCCAGCAGCTTGGAAGGGACAGTCAATCAGCCCCAGCATTTT. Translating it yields CASSLEGTVNQPQHF. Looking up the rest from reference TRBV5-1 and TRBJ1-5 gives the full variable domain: KAGVTQTPRYLIKTRGQQVTLSCSPISGHRSVSWYQQTPGQGLQFLFEYFSETQRNKGNFPGRFSGRQFSNSRSEMNVSTLELGDSALYLCASSLEGTVNQPQHFGDGTRLSIL.

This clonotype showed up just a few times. The CDR3 DNA reads as TGCAGTGCTAGGACCCGACCGAATGAGCAGTTCTTC. It codes for CSARTRPNEQFF. The V call is TRBV20-1, the J call TRBJ2-1; D ambiguous. V was clipped by 3 bases and J by 7 bases, with 10 bases between them. This CDR3 has 12 amino acids. Germline CDR1 reads DFQATT; CDR2 reads SNEGSKA (reference sequence).

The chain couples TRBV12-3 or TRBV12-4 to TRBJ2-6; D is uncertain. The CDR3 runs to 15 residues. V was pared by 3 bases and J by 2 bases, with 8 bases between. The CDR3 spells CASSFDWTGANVLTF. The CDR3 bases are TGTGCCAGCAGTTTCGACTGGACTGGGGCCAACGTCCTGACTTTC.

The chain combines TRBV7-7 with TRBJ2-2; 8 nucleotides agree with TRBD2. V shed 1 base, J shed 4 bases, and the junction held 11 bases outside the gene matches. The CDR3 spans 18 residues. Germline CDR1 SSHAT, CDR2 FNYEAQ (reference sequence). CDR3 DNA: TGTGCCAGCAGCTTAGGGAGTGGGGTAGCGGGGTCCACCGGGGAGCTGTTTTTT. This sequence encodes CASSLGSGVAGSTGELFF.

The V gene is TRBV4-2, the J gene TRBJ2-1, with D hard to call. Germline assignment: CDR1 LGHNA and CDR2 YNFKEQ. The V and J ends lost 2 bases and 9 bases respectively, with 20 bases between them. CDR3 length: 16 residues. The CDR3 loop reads CASSQTFSVGLSEQFF. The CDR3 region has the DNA TGTGCCAGCAGCCAAACATTCTCGGTCGGATTGAGTGAGCAGTTCTTC.

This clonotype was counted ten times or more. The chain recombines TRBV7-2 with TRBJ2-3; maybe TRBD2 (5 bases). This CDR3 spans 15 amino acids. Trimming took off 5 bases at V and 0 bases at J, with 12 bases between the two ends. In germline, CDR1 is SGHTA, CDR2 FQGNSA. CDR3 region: CASSLGGPSTDTQYF. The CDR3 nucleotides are TGTGCCAGCAGCCTTGGCGGGCCTAGCACAGATACGCAGTATTTT. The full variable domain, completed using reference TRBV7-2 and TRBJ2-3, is GAGVSQSPSNKVTEKGKDVELRCDPISGHTALYWYRQSLGQGLEFLIYFQGNSAPDKSGLPSDRFSAERTGGSVSTLTIQRTQQEDSAVYLCASSLGGPSTDTQYFGPGTRLTVL.